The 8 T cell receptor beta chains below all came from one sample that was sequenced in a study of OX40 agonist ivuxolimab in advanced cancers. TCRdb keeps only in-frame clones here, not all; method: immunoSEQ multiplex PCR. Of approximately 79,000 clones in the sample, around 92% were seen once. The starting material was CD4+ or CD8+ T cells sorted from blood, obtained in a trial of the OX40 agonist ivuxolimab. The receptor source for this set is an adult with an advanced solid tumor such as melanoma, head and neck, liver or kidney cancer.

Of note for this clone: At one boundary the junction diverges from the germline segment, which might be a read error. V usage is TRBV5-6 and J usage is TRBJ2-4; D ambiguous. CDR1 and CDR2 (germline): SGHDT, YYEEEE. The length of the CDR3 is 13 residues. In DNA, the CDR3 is TGTGCCAGCAGCTTGCAGGTACTCCCGATGTGGGACTTC. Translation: CASSLQVLPMWDF.

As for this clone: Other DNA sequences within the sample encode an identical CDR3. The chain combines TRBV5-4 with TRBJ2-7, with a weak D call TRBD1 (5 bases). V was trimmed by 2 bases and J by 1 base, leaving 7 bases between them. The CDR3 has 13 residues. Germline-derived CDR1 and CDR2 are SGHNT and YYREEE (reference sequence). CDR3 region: CASSFRQSYEQYF. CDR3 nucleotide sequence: TGTGCCAGCAGCTTTCGACAGTCCTACGAGCAGTACTTC. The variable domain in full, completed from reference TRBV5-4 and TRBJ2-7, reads ETGVTQSPTHLIKTRGQQVTLRCSSQSGHNTVSWYQQALGQGPQFIFQYYREEENGRGNFPPRFSGLQFPNYSSELNVNALELDDSALYLCASSFRQSYEQYFGPGTRLTVT.

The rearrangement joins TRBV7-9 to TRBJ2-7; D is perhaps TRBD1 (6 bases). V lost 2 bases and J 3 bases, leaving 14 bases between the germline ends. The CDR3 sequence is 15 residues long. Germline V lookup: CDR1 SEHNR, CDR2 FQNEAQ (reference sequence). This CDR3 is CASSLSRGGNYEQYF. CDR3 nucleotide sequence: TGTGCCAGCAGCTTAAGCAGGGGTGGGAACTACGAGCAGTACTTC.

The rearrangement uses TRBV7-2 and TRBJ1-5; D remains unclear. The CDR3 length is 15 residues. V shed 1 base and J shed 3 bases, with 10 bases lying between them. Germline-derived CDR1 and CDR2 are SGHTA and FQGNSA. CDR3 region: CASSLVHIPNQPQHF. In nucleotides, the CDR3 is TGTGCCAGCAGCTTAGTACACATCCCCAATCAGCCCCAGCATTTT.

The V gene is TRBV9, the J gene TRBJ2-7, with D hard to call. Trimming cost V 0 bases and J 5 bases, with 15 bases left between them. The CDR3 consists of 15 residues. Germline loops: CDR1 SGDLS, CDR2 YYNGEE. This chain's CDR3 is CASSVGGGLEHEQYF. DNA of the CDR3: TGTGCCAGCAGCGTAGGAGGTGGGCTAGAACACGAGCAGTACTTC. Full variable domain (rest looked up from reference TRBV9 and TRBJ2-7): DSGVTQTPKHLITATGQRVTLRCSPRSGDLSVYWYQQSLDQGLQFLIQYYNGEERAKGNILERFSAQQFPDLHSELNLSSLELGDSALYFCASSVGGGLEHEQYFGPGTRLTVT.

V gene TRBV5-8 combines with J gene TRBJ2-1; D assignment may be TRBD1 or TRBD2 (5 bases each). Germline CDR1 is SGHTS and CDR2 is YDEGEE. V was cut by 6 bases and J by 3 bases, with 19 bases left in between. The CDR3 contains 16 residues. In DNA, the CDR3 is TGTGCCAGCATCCCACCGGGACGACTTATCTACAATGAGCAGTTCTTC. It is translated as CASIPPGRLIYNEQFF.

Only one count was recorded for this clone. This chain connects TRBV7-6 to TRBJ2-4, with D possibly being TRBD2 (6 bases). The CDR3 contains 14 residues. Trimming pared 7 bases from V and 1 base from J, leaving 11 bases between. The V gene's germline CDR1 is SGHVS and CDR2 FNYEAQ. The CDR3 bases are TGTGCCAGCACTAGCGAATCGGCCAAAAACATTCAGTACTTC. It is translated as CASTSESAKNIQYF.

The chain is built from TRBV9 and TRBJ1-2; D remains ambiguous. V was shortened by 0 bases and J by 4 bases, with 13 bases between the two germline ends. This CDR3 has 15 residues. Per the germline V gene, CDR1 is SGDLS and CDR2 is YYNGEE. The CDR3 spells CASSVGQGPSYGYTF. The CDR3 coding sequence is TGTGCCAGCAGCGTAGGGCAAGGGCCTAGCTATGGCTACACCTTC.